This T cell receptor beta chain was sequenced for a study of T cells in Graves' hyperthyroidism and ophthalmopathy. Overall study results and limits: Ophthalmopathy and stable hyperthyroidism were told apart by a 13 V-J model. For ophthalmopathy, model prediction preceded onset by a median about 6.4 months.

The CDR3 regions of TCR beta were amplified from RNA transcripts. Using the HTBI primer set, a first-round RT-PCR was run on the TCR CDR3. TCRdb ran MiXCR on the multiplex PCR reads and lists one entry per CDR3 protein. The sample shows 350,000 to 450,000 distinct CDR3 sequences, 11% to 15% of them seen only once. Germline V CDR1 and CDR2: SGHTA, FQGNSA. There are 14 residues in the CDR3. With 5 bases clipped from V and 4 bases from J, the junction kept 4 bases outside the gene matches. Disease lasting under 3 months, a NOSPECS grade of at least 4, and a Clinical Activity Score of at least 3 were features of the ophthalmopathy patients. Cells are PBMCs isolated from about 10 ml of fresh blood. This clonotype has at least ten counts. Its specificity is unknown.

The receptor was isolated from a man over 45 with Graves' ophthalmopathy. The chain uses TRBV7-2 and TRBJ2-7; 11 bases map to TRBD2. The source material was blood. CDR3 protein: CASSQGLAVYEQYF. DNA for the CDR3: TGTGCCAGCAGCCAGGGACTAGCGGTTTACGAGCAGTACTTC.